The 22 T cell receptor beta chains below come from one sample, sequenced in a study of CD8 T cells in ankylosing spondylitis. TCRdb recomputed calls from the 5' RACE reads with MiXCR, one row per CDR3 protein. Here the sample spans hundreds of thousands of distinct CDR3 sequences, roughly 24% being singletons. What was sequenced was blood, either unsorted or a sorted T cell fraction (not recorded which). These receptor sequences come from a male donor with ankylosing spondylitis or in good health (not recorded which).

This clonotype was seen a handful of times. The chain carries TRBV14 and TRBJ2-3; 7 bases match TRBD2. CDR3 length: 16 residues. V lost 1 base, J lost 4 bases, and 8 bases stayed unmatched. The germline gives CDR1 SGHDN, CDR2 FVKESK. The CDR3 region is CASSQVREGPSDTQYF. The CDR3 coding sequence is TGTGCCAGCAGCCAAGTGAGGGAGGGCCCCTCAGATACGCAGTATTTT.

The chain has TRBV6-1 and TRBJ2-6, with 12 nucleotides matching TRBD2. The CDR3 contains 18 residues. The trim removed 3 bases at V and 2 bases at J, leaving 5 bases unmatched. Germline CDR1 MNHNS, CDR2 SASEGT. Here the CDR3 DNA reads TGTGCCAGCAGTGACCCAGGACTAGCGGGGCCTGGGGCCAACGTCCTGACTTTC. This gives the protein CASSDPGLAGPGANVLTF.

This clonotype was picked up a small number of times. The V and J genes are TRBV12-3 or TRBV12-4 and TRBJ2-2, with 12 bases fitting TRBD2. V shed 6 bases, J shed 6 bases, and the junction held 8 bases outside the gene matches. CDR3 size: 16 residues. CDR3 sequence (DNA): TGTGCCAGCAGCAGACTAGCGGGAGTAGTAGCCGGGGAGCTGTTTTTT. Amino acids: CASSRLAGVVAGELFF.

Note on this clonotype: At one end the junction does not follow the germline gene, possibly because of a read error. The chain employs TRBV6-1 and TRBJ2-4, with TRBD1 matching over 7 bases. Looked up from germline, CDR1 is MNHNS and CDR2 is SASEGT. The CDR3 contains 14 residues. The CDR3 nucleotides are TGTGCCAGCAAGGGCAGGGGGACCAAAACCATTCAGTACTTC. This encodes CASKGRGTKTIQYF.

This clonotype was observed many times. This chain connects TRBV18 to TRBJ2-1; possibly TRBD1 or TRBD2 for D (5 bases each). Trimming cost V 8 bases and J 0 bases, with 14 bases left between them. Germline V gene sequence: CDR1 KGHSH, CDR2 LQKENI. This CDR3 contains 15 residues. This CDR3 is CASTRQSVSYNEQFF. In nucleotides, the CDR3 is TGTGCCAGCACTAGACAGTCCGTCTCCTACAATGAGCAGTTCTTC.

The rearrangement links TRBV9 to TRBJ2-7, with 9 bases matching TRBD1. With 2 bases clipped from V and 0 bases from J, the junction kept 6 bases outside the gene matches. Germline V gene lookup returns CDR1 SGDLS and CDR2 YYNGEE. The CDR3 runs 16 residues. CDR3 nucleotide sequence: TGTGCCAGCAGCGTTAATCCGGGACAGGGCTCCTACGAGCAGTACTTC. This gives the protein CASSVNPGQGSYEQYF.

This clonotype was counted many times. The V call is TRBV4-2, the J call TRBJ1-1; possible D gene TRBD1, 5 bases. Germline-derived CDR1 and CDR2 are LGHNA and YNFKEQ. The CDR3 length is 13 residues. The germline V and J ends were trimmed by 1 base and 4 bases, with 7 bases remaining between them. For the CDR3, the DNA is TGTGCCAGCAGCCAAGGGGGGAGCACTGAAGCTTTCTTT. Residues: CASSQGGSTEAFF.

This clonotype was observed many times. The chain joins TRBV6-5 to TRBJ2-7; TRBD1 might be the D (6 bases). V shed 2 bases and J shed 7 bases, with 15 bases lying between them. CDR1 MNHEY and CDR2 SVGAGI come from the germline V gene. CDR3 length: 14 amino acids. This chain's CDR3 is CASSYDRSAGEQYF. CDR3 in DNA: TGTGCCAGCAGTTACGACAGGTCCGCCGGTGAGCAGTACTTC.

This clonotype was detected ten times or more. The rearrangement links TRBV12-3 or TRBV12-4 to TRBJ2-3; TRBD2 is a possible D gene (5 bases). Trimming shortened V by 7 bases and J by 2 bases, and 16 bases separated the two germline ends. The CDR3 consists of 15 residues. CDR3 DNA sequence: TGTGCCAGCACCGTAAGGAGCGGCCTCACAGATACGCAGTATTTT. Protein: CASTVRSGLTDTQYF.

Turning to this clonotype: It may be a read error: a sequence one base away is much more abundant. V gene TRBV5-6 combines with J gene TRBJ2-2, with D perhaps TRBD1 (6 bases). The CDR3 totals 15 residues. The V gene's germline CDR1 is SGHDT and CDR2 YYEEEE. V was cut by 6 bases and J by 5 bases, with 17 bases left in between. CDR3 residues: CASILVGGPTGELFF. As DNA, the CDR3 is TGTGCCAGCATCCTTGTAGGGGGACCGACCGGGGAGCTGTTTTTT.

This clonotype has ten or more counts. The CDR3 DNA is TGTGCCAGCAGTTTAGGTGGGCAGATCGGAGGCGAGCAGTACTTC. Amino acid sequence: CASSLGGQIGGEQYF. V is TRBV12-3 or TRBV12-4 and J is TRBJ2-7, with TRBD2 as a possible D gene (5 bases). V gave up 1 base and J gave up 6 bases, with 16 bases separating them. The CDR3 covers 15 residues.

In its sample, this clonotype was seen a few times. The chain uses TRBV6-1 and TRBJ2-1, with TRBD2 matching 9 bases. The CDR3 is 15 amino acids. Germline-derived CDR1 and CDR2 are MNHNS and SASEGT. The junction had 4 bases not matched to a gene; V was cut back by 6 bases and J by 1 base. The DNA of the CDR3 is TGTGCCAGCAGAAGACTAGCGGTTTCCTACAATGAGCAGTTCTTC. Translating gives CASRRLAVSYNEQFF.

This clonotype was picked up many times. This chain uses TRBV20-1 with TRBJ1-1; D is uncertain. Between the trimmed V and J ends, which lost 5 bases and 8 bases, there was a span of 9 bases. Germline V gene data show CDR1 as DFQATT and CDR2 as SNEGSKA (reference sequence). The CDR3 consists of 10 residues. The chain's CDR3 is CSAHVYEAFF. DNA for the CDR3: TGCAGTGCTCACGTATACGAAGCTTTCTTT.

At least ten counts were recorded for this clonotype. The V call is TRBV12-3 or TRBV12-4, the J call TRBJ2-1; the D call may be TRBD1 or TRBD2 (5 bases each). V lost 3 bases, J lost 2 bases, and 14 bases lay in between. The CDR3 is 16 residues long. This CDR3 is CASSLGQGSAYNEQFF. The DNA for the CDR3 is TGTGCCAGCAGTTTGGGCCAGGGTAGCGCCTACAATGAGCAGTTCTTC.

The V gene is TRBV14, the J gene TRBJ2-3; maybe TRBD1 (5 bases). The V gene lost 0 bases and the J gene lost 0 bases, with 10 bases spanning the gap. The CDR3 runs to 16 residues. Germline CDR1 and CDR2: SGHDN and FVKESK. For the CDR3, the DNA is TGTGCCAGCAGCCAAGAGAGACAGACTAGCACAGATACGCAGTATTTT. Residues: CASSQERQTSTDTQYF.

This clonotype was seen ten or more times. The rearrangement joins TRBV20-1 to TRBJ2-1; D possibly corresponds to TRBD2 (5 bases). V gave up 6 bases and J gave up 0 bases, with 15 bases separating them. The germline V gene has CDR1 DFQATT and CDR2 SNEGSKA (reference sequence). The CDR3 totals 15 residues. In DNA, the CDR3 is TGCAGTGCACTAGAAGAAATTCACTCCTACAATGAGCAGTTCTTC. Protein: CSALEEIHSYNEQFF.

This clonotype came up many times. V is TRBV29-1 and J is TRBJ2-5, with D perhaps matching TRBD1 (6 bases). The CDR3 covers 13 residues. Germline CDR1 and CDR2: SQVTM and ANQGSEA. V was pared by 4 bases and J by 4 bases, with 13 bases between. DNA for the CDR3: TGCAGCGTTGTTCAGGGGTTCGGAGAGACCCAGTACTTC. Its translation is CSVVQGFGETQYF.

This clonotype occurred many times. The chain combines TRBV5-1 with TRBJ1-3; a possible D gene is TRBD1 (5 bases). Germline V gives CDR1 SGHRS, CDR2 YFSETQ. This CDR3 is built from 15 residues. The V gene lost 5 bases and the J gene lost 0 bases, with 12 bases spanning the gap. The CDR3 nucleotides are TGCGCCAGCAGGGGGGACGGGAGCTCTGGAAACACCATATATTTT. This encodes CASRGDGSSGNTIYF.

The chain is built from TRBV7-9 and TRBJ1-1; D is possibly TRBD1 (6 bases). Trimming cost V 4 bases and J 2 bases, with 14 bases left between them. This CDR3 is 15 amino acids long. Germline loops: CDR1 SEHNR, CDR2 FQNEAQ (reference sequence). The CDR3 DNA is TGTGCCAGCAGCTACGGACAGACTTTAAACACTGAAGCTTTCTTT. This codes for CASSYGQTLNTEAFF.

This clonotype showed up many times. The chain recombines TRBV20-1 with TRBJ2-1; TRBD2 aligns across 13 bases. J lost 7 bases, V lost 5 bases, and 11 bases had no gene match. CDR1 and CDR2 from the germline V gene are DFQATT and SNEGSKA (reference sequence). This CDR3 has 16 amino acids. CDR3 amino acids: CSAPGLAGDGRNEQFF. The CDR3 nucleotides are TGCAGTGCTCCCGGACTAGCGGGAGACGGAAGGAATGAGCAGTTCTTC.

There are a few counts of this clonotype. The V call is TRBV6-9, the J call TRBJ1-5; D is undetermined. The germline gives CDR1 MNHGY, CDR2 SVAAGI. Trimming shortened V by 8 bases and J by 0 bases, and 11 bases separated the two germline ends. This CDR3 spans 14 amino acids. The DNA of the CDR3 is TGTGCCAGCGGGCACGATTATAGCAATCAGCCCCAGCATTTT. It yields the protein CASGHDYSNQPQHF.

The chain joins TRBV5-1 to TRBJ2-7, with unresolved D. The CDR3 consists of 14 residues. Germline values: CDR1 SGHRS, CDR2 YFSETQ. V was trimmed by 4 bases and J by 0 bases, leaving 11 bases between them. The CDR3 bases are TGCGCCAGCAGCCCGAGACCGAGCTCCTACGAGCAGTACTTC. Amino acids: CASSPRPSSYEQYF.